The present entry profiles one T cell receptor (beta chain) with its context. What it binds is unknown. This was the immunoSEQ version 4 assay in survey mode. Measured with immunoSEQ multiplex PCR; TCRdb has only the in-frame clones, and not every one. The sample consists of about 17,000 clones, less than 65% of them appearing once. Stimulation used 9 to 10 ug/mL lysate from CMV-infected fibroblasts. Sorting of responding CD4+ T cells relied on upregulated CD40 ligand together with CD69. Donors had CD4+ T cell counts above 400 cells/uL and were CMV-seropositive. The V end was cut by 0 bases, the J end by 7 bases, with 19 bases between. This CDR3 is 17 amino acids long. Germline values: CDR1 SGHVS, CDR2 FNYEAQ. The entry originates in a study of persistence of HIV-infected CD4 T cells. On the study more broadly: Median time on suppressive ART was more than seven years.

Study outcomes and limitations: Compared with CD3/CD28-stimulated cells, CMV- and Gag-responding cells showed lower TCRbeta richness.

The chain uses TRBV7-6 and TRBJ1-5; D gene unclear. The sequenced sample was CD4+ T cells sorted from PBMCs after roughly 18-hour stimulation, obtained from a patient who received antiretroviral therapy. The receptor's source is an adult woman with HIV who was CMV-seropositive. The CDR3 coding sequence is TGTGCCAGCAGCTTAGCGCAAAAAGGTACTCCGAGCCAGCCCCAGCATTTT. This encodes CASSLAQKGTPSQPQHF.